This T cell receptor beta chain was observed in a study of shared clonotypes between healthy human individuals. Study-wide results and limits: Non-shared clonotypes were found to have lower generation probabilities than the clonotypes that were shared by all four of the sorted-subset donors. The naive CD4 repertoires of a handful of donors were compared, and around 5% of clonotypes were shared. What naive subsets generally showed was a larger estimated richness than memory subsets showed.

The germline CDR1 and CDR2 sequences are SGHRS and YFSETQ. Trimming removed 4 bases from V and 0 bases from J; junction bases left unmatched: 4. The CDR3 has 14 residues. With respect to this clone: Its antigen is unknown.

Sequencing was performed with immunoSEQ multiplex PCR; in TCRdb, only in-frame clones are kept and a portion is missing. The repertoire holds roughly 890,000 clones, roughly 92% seen once, with 24% in the top ten. The naive CD8 population came from CD45RO-negative cells selected for CCR7, without terminally differentiated effector memory CD45RA+ cells. The V gene is TRBV5-1, the J gene TRBJ2-7; TRBD1 aligns across 7 bases. The receptor was derived from a young man in good health. Sample: naive CD8+ T cells sorted from blood. This CDR3 reads CASSRRDSSYEQYF. The CDR3 bases are TGCGCCAGCAGCCGTAGGGACAGCTCCTACGAGCAGTACTTC.